This T cell receptor beta chain emerged from a study of vaccination and CD4 T cells after COVID-19. The sample holds a few counts of this clonotype. The antigen remains unidentified. Cultured CD4+ T cells had their DNA profiled by the Oncomine TCR Beta short-read assay. TCRdb reprocessed the PCR reads with MiXCR, giving one entry per CDR3 protein. This table has over 9,000 distinct CDR3 sequences, about half appearing once. Study results and limitations: In median terms, SARS-CoV-2-reactive clonotypes went from about 20 to 38, a nonsignificant rise.

After removal of 2 bases from V and 7 bases from J, the junction contained 5 bases not matched to a gene. This CDR3 is 14 amino acids long. The treatment denotes: roughly ten-day PBMC culture with coronavirus spike peptide pools or control peptides (ViraFEST assay). V is TRBV12-3 or TRBV12-4 and J is TRBJ1-2; 9 bases are shared with TRBD1. This receptor was obtained from a human donor who had recovered from COVID-19. What was sequenced was CD4+ T cells from blood, cultured in vitro. CDR3 residues: CASSLNRGRSGYTF. The CDR3 bases are TGTGCCAGCAGTTTAAACAGGGGGCGAAGTGGCTACACCTTC.